This is a list of T cell receptor beta chains from one sample in a study of Graves' ophthalmopathy and Graves' hyperthyroidism. TCRdb fed the multiplex PCR reads into MiXCR, producing one record per CDR3 protein. The data show over a million distinct CDR3 sequences, roughly 35% seen once. The specimen sequenced was peripheral blood or thyroid tissue (not recorded which). These receptors all come from an adult man with Graves' hyperthyroidism. The CDR3 runs from the conserved cysteine through the conserved F or W. A D gene is named only where the DNA matches it firmly. The size entry is marked missing in some rows and otherwise reads once, few, many or a size class.

d_gene,abundance,j_gene,len,v_gene,CDR3nt,CDR3aa
NA,many,TRBJ1-6,13,TRBV19,TGTGCCAGTAATAAGCAGGGAATTCAACCCCTCCACTTT,CASNKQGIQPLHF
TRBD2,few,TRBJ2-7,13,TRBV20-1,TGCAGTGCTAGAGGAGCGGGATCACGGGAGCAGTACTTC,CSARGAGSREQYF
NA,few,TRBJ2-7,13,TRBV6-6,TGTGCCAGCAGTCGACAGACCTTCTACGAGCAGTACTTC,CASSRQTFYEQYF
TRBD2,many,TRBJ2-5,16,TRBV7-6,TGTGCCAGCAGCTCACTCAGGACGGGAGGTCGAGAGACCCAGTACTTC,CASSSLRTGGRETQYF
NA,few,TRBJ2-2,17,TRBV19,TGTGCCAGTAGTCCCGCGGGGTTGAAATTGAACACCGGGGAGCTGTTTTTT,CASSPAGLKLNTGELFF
NA,NA,TRBJ1-2,15,TRBV7-2,TGTGCCAGCAGCTCGACCGAGGGGCCGGGCTATGGCTACACCTTC,CASSSTEGPGYGYTF
NA,NA,TRBJ1-5,14,TRBV7-2,TGTGCCAGCAGCTTAGAGGGGATTAGGGAGACCCAGCATTTT,CASSLEGIRETQHF
NA,once,TRBJ2-7,14,TRBV10-2,TGCGCCAGCAAAGCCAGGACAGCTACCTACGAGCAGTACTTC,CASKARTATYEQYF
NA,many,TRBJ2-5,12,TRBV6-5,TGTGCCAGCAGGAAACAGGGAGAGACCCAGTACTTC,CASRKQGETQYF
NA,NA,TRBJ2-7,13,TRBV30,TGTGCCTGGAGTGATGGGGGGGCTCACGAGCAGTACTTC,CAWSDGGAHEQYF
NA,few,TRBJ2-5,13,TRBV7-2,TGTGCCAGCACCACCCCAGTCGGAGAGACCCAGTACTTC,CASTTPVGETQYF
NA,NA,TRBJ1-5,15,TRBV7-2,TGTGCCAGCAGCTTCGCACAGGGCCGAAACCAGCCCCAGCATTTT,CASSFAQGRNQPQHF
NA,many,TRBJ1-1,14,TRBV2,TGTGCCAGCAGATGGAGGCAAGGGGCCACTGAAGCTTTCTTT,CASRWRQGATEAFF
TRBD1,many,TRBJ1-5,18,TRBV2,TGTGCCAGCAGCCTCCTTCGGGCAGGGGGATTTAGCAATCAGCCCCAGCATTTT,CASSLLRAGGFSNQPQHF
NA,NA,TRBJ1-2,16,TRBV27,TGTGCCAGCAGTACACTCGCCGGGGACCCGGCCAGAGGCTACACCTTC,CASSTLAGDPARGYTF
NA,many,TRBJ1-1,16,TRBV5-1,TGCGCCAGCAGCTTGGCTGACTGGCGACCGAACACTGAAGCTTTCTTT,CASSLADWRPNTEAFF
TRBD1,NA,TRBJ2-5,14,TRBV7-9,TGTGCCAGCAGAGGGACAGGGGAATATCAGCCCCAGTACTTC,CASRGTGEYQPQYF
NA,few,TRBJ2-5,14,TRBV2,TGTGCCAGCAGTGTATTTTCAGGCCAAGAGACCCAGTACTTC,CASSVFSGQETQYF
TRBD1,NA,TRBJ1-5,18,TRBV7-2,TGTGCCAGCAGCTTATACAGGGGGCGGTTTGATGGCAATCAGCCCCAGCATTTT,CASSLYRGRFDGNQPQHF
NA,NA,TRBJ2-2,15,TRBV2,TGTGCCAGCAGTGTGCTAGCGCAGAACACCGGGGAGCTGTTTTTT,CASSVLAQNTGELFF
TRBD1,NA,TRBJ2-5,15,TRBV19,TGTGCCAGTAGTACATGGACAGGGTCCCAAGAGACCCAGTACTTC,CASSTWTGSQETQYF
TRBD1,many,TRBJ1-5,16,TRBV15,TGTGCCACCAGCAGAGATCGAGGGACAGGGGGCTTGCCCCAGCATTTT,CATSRDRGTGGLPQHF
NA,many,TRBJ1-5,15,TRBV27,TGTGCCAGCAGTTCCCGGGCAGTAAGCAATCAGCCCCAGCATTTT,CASSSRAVSNQPQHF
NA,NA,TRBJ1-4,12,TRBV6-1,TGTGCCAGCGCGGACAGTTGGGAAAAACTGTTTTTT,CASADSWEKLFF
TRBD2,many,TRBJ2-7,15,TRBV7-9,TGTGCCAGCAGCGATACTAGCGCTAGCTCCTACGAGCAGTACTTC,CASSDTSASSYEQYF
TRBD1,few,TRBJ1-1,11,TRBV29-1,TGCAGCGTTGAACGAGGGGGCGAAGCTTTCTTT,CSVERGGEAFF
NA,many,TRBJ2-7,12,TRBV20-1,TGCAGTGCTAGAGATGGCCGGGATCAGCAGTACTTC,CSARDGRDQQYF
TRBD1,many,TRBJ1-5,15,TRBV11-2,TGTGCCAGCAGCGGGGGGACAGGGATCAATCAGCCCCAGCATTTT,CASSGGTGINQPQHF
NA,NA,TRBJ1-6,14,TRBV2,TGTGCCAGCATCGAGGACACAATAAATTCACCCCTCCACTTT,CASIEDTINSPLHF
NA,few,TRBJ2-3,13,TRBV4-2,TGTGCCAGCAGCCGGGAGGTTTCAGATACGCAGTATTTT,CASSREVSDTQYF
NA,many,TRBJ2-7,15,TRBV20-1,TGCAGTGCTAGTGTGAGGACAGTAACTACCTACGAGCAGTACTTC,CSASVRTVTTYEQYF
NA,many,TRBJ2-5,16,TRBV11-2,TGTGCCAGCAGCTTAGCGACGACAGGAATCCAAGAGACCCAGTACTTC,CASSLATTGIQETQYF
TRBD1,many,TRBJ1-4,17,TRBV7-9,TGTGCCAGCAGCTCTACCTCCTCGGGACAGACTAATGAAAAACTGTTTTTT,CASSSTSSGQTNEKLFF
TRBD1,few,TRBJ1-3,14,TRBV20-1,TGCAGTGCTATACCGGGACAGCCTGGAAACACCATATATTTT,CSAIPGQPGNTIYF
NA,many,TRBJ2-7,12,TRBV19,TGTGCCAGTAGTATGCCCTCCTACGAGCAGTACTTC,CASSMPSYEQYF
NA,NA,TRBJ1-5,14,TRBV25-1,TGTGCCAGCAGTGCTAGAGCAGGGAATCAGCCCCAGCATTTT,CASSARAGNQPQHF
TRBD1,many,TRBJ1-2,15,TRBV7-2,TGTGCCAGCAGCTCCACAGGGGCCGAGTTCTATGGCTACACCTTC,CASSSTGAEFYGYTF
TRBD1,NA,TRBJ2-2,20,TRBV7-2,TGTGCCAGCAGCTTACGATTCTACGGACAGGGGGAGGCTGACACCGGGGAGCTGTTTTTT,CASSLRFYGQGEADTGELFF
TRBD2,many,TRBJ2-2,18,TRBV9,TGTGCCAGCAGCGAGAAGGGACTAGCGGGAGGCGGCACCGGGGAGCTGTTTTTT,CASSEKGLAGGGTGELFF
TRBD1,NA,TRBJ2-2,13,TRBV20-1,TGCAGTGCTTATCGGGACAGGGCAGGGGAGCTGTTTTTT,CSAYRDRAGELFF
NA,many,TRBJ1-1,18,TRBV7-8,TGTGCCAGCAGTCCCAGGGCTACAGGGTTGGGGGTGAACACTGAAGCTTTCTTT,CASSPRATGLGVNTEAFF
NA,NA,TRBJ1-1,11,TRBV24-1,TGTGCCACCGTAGTGAACACTGAAGCTTTCTTT,CATVVNTEAFF
NA,NA,TRBJ1-5,17,TRBV15,TGTGCCACCAGCAGAGTGCTAGCGGGGGGCGGAGGTGAGACCCAGCATTTT,CATSRVLAGGGGETQHF
TRBD1,NA,TRBJ1-6,15,TRBV6-1,TGTGCCAGCAGTGAACAAGGGACAGATAATTCACCCCTCCACTTT,CASSEQGTDNSPLHF
NA,many,TRBJ1-2,13,TRBV7-2,TGTGCCAGCAGCACGCACGAGGACACGGGCTACACCTTC,CASSTHEDTGYTF
NA,NA,TRBJ1-2,16,TRBV25-1,TGTGCCAGCAGTGCGTTACAGGCCGTTGGGATCTATGGCTACACCTTC,CASSALQAVGIYGYTF
TRBD1,NA,TRBJ1-1,15,TRBV4-1,TGCGCCAGCGGCGGAGACAGGGTATGGGGCACTGAAGCTTTCTTT,CASGGDRVWGTEAFF